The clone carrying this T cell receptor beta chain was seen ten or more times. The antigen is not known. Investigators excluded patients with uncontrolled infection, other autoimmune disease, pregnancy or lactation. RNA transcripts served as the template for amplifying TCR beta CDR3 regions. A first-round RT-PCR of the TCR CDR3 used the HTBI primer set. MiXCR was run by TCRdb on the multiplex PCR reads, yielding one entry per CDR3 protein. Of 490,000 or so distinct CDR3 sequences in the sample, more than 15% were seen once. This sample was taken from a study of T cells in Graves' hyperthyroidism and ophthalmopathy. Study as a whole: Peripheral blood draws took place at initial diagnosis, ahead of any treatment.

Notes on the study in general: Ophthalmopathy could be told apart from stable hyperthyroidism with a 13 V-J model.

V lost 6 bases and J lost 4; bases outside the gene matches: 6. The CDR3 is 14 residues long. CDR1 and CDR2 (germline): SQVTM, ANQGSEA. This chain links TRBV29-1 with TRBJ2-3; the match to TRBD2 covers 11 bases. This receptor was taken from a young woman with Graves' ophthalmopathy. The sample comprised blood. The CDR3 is CSVASGRLADTQYF. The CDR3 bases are TGCAGCGTGGCTAGCGGGAGGTTAGCAGATACGCAGTATTTT.